One T cell receptor (beta chain) is described in this entry. Trimming removed 1 base from V and 5 bases from J, with 14 bases in between. Per the germline V gene, CDR1 is MGHDK and CDR2 is SYGVNS. This CDR3 is 15 amino acids long. Enrollees, roughly 18 to 89 years old, lived in about two dozen US areas. Assignments of participants to cohorts depended upon their own reported clinical history. The method was immunoSEQ multiplex PCR; TCRdb's version includes in-frame clones alone and lacks a portion of them. The sample lists about 310,000 clones, approximately 85% seen once, with roughly 2% in the top ten. The data belong to a study of blood T cell repertoires in COVID-19. Study as a whole: Researchers got acute and convalescent COVID-19 samples from the United States, Italy and Spain. PBMCs, B-cell-depleted T cells, or T cells were the source of the cDNA or gDNA that made up the material.

The chain has TRBV25-1 and TRBJ2-5; the D gene is possibly TRBD2 (5 bases). This receptor was identified in a man aged 25-45 years who had recovered from COVID-19. Sequenced material: PBMCs or T cells enriched from blood (not recorded which). The CDR3 loop reads CASSEWENLRETQYF. CDR3 coding DNA: TGTGCCAGCAGTGAATGGGAGAACCTGAGGGAGACCCAGTACTTC.